One and the same sample provided the 2 T cell receptor beta chains below, sequenced in a study of cytomegalovirus exposure and HLA in healthy donors. PCR amplification relied on 60 Vbeta primers (plus 13 Jbeta primers). TCRdb's copy holds only in-frame clones and misses some; the assay was immunoSEQ multiplex PCR. The data show approximately 150,000 clones, around nine tenths seen once. Sequencing was done on a sample of PBMCs. These receptors originate from a woman in her thirties in good health and CMV-seronegative.

The gene calls are TRBV18 and TRBJ1-1; no clear D gene. Trimming left V 0 bases short and J 3 bases short, with 8 bases between. CDR3 length: 14 residues. Germline CDR1 is KGHSH and CDR2 is LQKENI. CDR3 in DNA: TGTGCCAGCTCACCACCAGGCAGGCACACTGAAGCTTTCTTT. Translating it yields CASSPPGRHTEAFF.

The rearrangement links TRBV6-5 to TRBJ2-2, with 10 positions matching TRBD2. CDR1 MNHEY and CDR2 SVGAGI come from the germline V gene. The V gene end was trimmed by 8 bases and the J gene end by 2 bases; junction bases not matched to a gene: 5. This CDR3 is 15 amino acids long. CDR3 residues: CASASGSPNTGELFF. The DNA for the CDR3 is TGTGCCAGCGCTAGCGGGAGCCCTAACACCGGGGAGCTGTTTTTT.